This T cell receptor beta chain was recorded in a study of cytomegalovirus exposure and HLA in healthy donors. The study, taken as a whole, reports: A likely sequencing artifact accounted for one observed cluster of highly shared sequence variants. Associated with cytomegalovirus, according to the listing, were 150 to 200 TCR beta chains. A later analysis showed that HLA-associated TCR beta chains had undergone more clonal expansion than equally common others.

This clone was counted a single time. Its antigen is still unknown. The PCR used 60 Vbeta and 13 Jbeta primers. The assay was immunoSEQ multiplex PCR, and TCRdb's table has in-frame clones only and misses some. Among 80,000 to 95,000 clones listed, roughly three quarters were seen once. The V gene end was trimmed by 7 bases and the J gene end by 4 bases; junction bases not matched to a gene: 4. The CDR3 contains 12 residues. Per the germline V gene, CDR1 is MGHDK and CDR2 is SYGVNS. The sequenced sample was PBMCs. This clonotype originated in a woman aged 40 to 50 in good health and CMV-seropositive. The chain joins TRBV25-1 to TRBJ2-7; 7 bases align to TRBD1. The CDR3 protein is CASTRQGYEQYF. Here the CDR3 DNA reads TGTGCCAGCACCAGACAGGGATACGAGCAGTACTTC.